This TCR beta chain originates from a study of T cell changes during pregnancy in multiple sclerosis. Sequencing was performed with immunoSEQ multiplex PCR; in TCRdb, only in-frame clones are kept and a portion is missing. The sample lists 56,000 or so clones, approximately 86% seen once, with around 0.38% in the top ten. Germline CDR1 is SEHNR and CDR2 is FQNEAQ (reference sequence). V was trimmed by 2 bases and J by 0 bases, leaving 10 bases between them. CDR3 length: 16 amino acids. The TCR comes from a female donor with multiple sclerosis, enrolled in a pregnancy study. The sequencing here drew on CD4+ T cells from peripheral blood mononuclear cells, taken in the third trimester of pregnancy. The gene calls are TRBV7-9 and TRBJ1-4; D is unresolved. CDR3 sequence (DNA): TGTGCCAGCAGCTTAAACCAGTTTGCAACTAATGAAAAACTGTTTTTT. This translates into CASSLNQFATNEKLFF.